The rows below give T cell receptor beta chains drawn from one sample of a study of OX40 agonist ivuxolimab in advanced cancers. The method was immunoSEQ multiplex PCR; TCRdb's version includes in-frame clones alone and lacks a portion of them. This table holds tens of thousands of clones, 75% to 95% found once. Material: CD4+ or CD8+ T cells sorted from blood, obtained in a trial of the OX40 agonist ivuxolimab. Source of these receptors: an adult with an advanced solid tumor such as melanoma, head and neck, liver or kidney cancer. CDR3s include the opening cysteine and the closing phenylalanine or tryptophan. Each record gives: CDR3 protein, CDR3 DNA, clone size, V gene, J gene, D gene. D genes are given only for firm matches. Only part of the rows carry a size: once, few, many, or a class if the clone is expanded.

CDR3 protein: CASSLDGASAYEQYF
CDR3 DNA: TGTGCCAGCAGCTTAGATGGTGCCTCGGCCTACGAGCAGTACTTC
clone size: once
V gene: TRBV11-2
J gene: TRBJ2-7
D gene: .

CDR3 protein: CASTSQGGPGDEQYF
CDR3 DNA: TGTGCCAGCACCTCCCAGGGGGGGCCGGGGGACGAGCAGTACTTC
clone size: .
V gene: TRBV11-1
J gene: TRBJ2-7
D gene: .

CDR3 protein: CASSRQMGHPPYEQYF
CDR3 DNA: TGTGCCAGTAGTAGACAGATGGGACACCCCCCCTACGAGCAGTACTTC
clone size: .
V gene: TRBV19
J gene: TRBJ2-7
D gene: .

CDR3 protein: CASSPRGQSTDTQYF
CDR3 DNA: TGTGCCAGCAGCCCACGGGGACAGAGCACAGATACGCAGTATTTT
clone size: .
V gene: TRBV9
J gene: TRBJ2-3
D gene: TRBD1

CDR3 protein: CASELGPNQPQHF
CDR3 DNA: TGTGCCAGCGAGCTAGGCCCCAATCAGCCCCAGCATTTT
clone size: .
V gene: TRBV2
J gene: TRBJ1-5
D gene: .

CDR3 protein: CASSQSGEAYNEQFF
CDR3 DNA: TGTGCCAGCAGCCAGTCGGGAGAGGCCTACAATGAGCAGTTCTTC
clone size: .
V gene: TRBV7-2
J gene: TRBJ2-1
D gene: .

CDR3 protein: CASSSESLAGGRGEQYF
CDR3 DNA: TGTGCCAGCAGCTCCGAATCACTAGCGGGAGGGCGTGGCGAGCAGTACTTC
clone size: .
V gene: TRBV7-2
J gene: TRBJ2-7
D gene: TRBD2

CDR3 protein: CAISERQGAGNTIYF
CDR3 DNA: TGTGCCATCAGTGAGCGGCAGGGGGCTGGAAACACCATATATTTT
clone size: .
V gene: TRBV10-3
J gene: TRBJ1-3
D gene: TRBD1

CDR3 protein: CASRGLGETQYF
CDR3 DNA: TGTGCCAGCAGGGGCCTCGGAGAGACCCAGTACTTC
clone size: .
V gene: TRBV11-2
J gene: TRBJ2-5
D gene: .

CDR3 protein: CSVEWSDTQYF
CDR3 DNA: TGCAGCGTTGAGTGGTCCGATACGCAGTATTTT
clone size: .
V gene: TRBV29-1
J gene: TRBJ2-3
D gene: .

CDR3 protein: CASSAAVISDTQYF
CDR3 DNA: TGTGCCAGTAGTGCGGCGGTTATCTCGGATACGCAGTATTTT
clone size: .
V gene: TRBV19
J gene: TRBJ2-3
D gene: .

CDR3 protein: CASSSPPGARENNEQFF
CDR3 DNA: TGTGCCAGCAGCTCCCCGCCGGGGGCCAGAGAGAACAATGAGCAGTTCTTC
clone size: .
V gene: TRBV5-4
J gene: TRBJ2-1
D gene: .

CDR3 protein: CASSLEETQYF
CDR3 DNA: TGTGCCAGCAGTTTGGAAGAGACCCAGTACTTC
clone size: once
V gene: TRBV28
J gene: TRBJ2-5
D gene: .

CDR3 protein: CASSIDYGGALNEQFF
CDR3 DNA: TGTGCCAGTAGTATAGATTATGGGGGCGCTTTAAATGAGCAGTTCTTC
clone size: .
V gene: TRBV19
J gene: TRBJ2-1
D gene: .

CDR3 protein: CASSLVFRSRHNEKLFF
CDR3 DNA: TGTGCCAGCAGCTTAGTGTTCCGCTCCAGACATAATGAAAAACTGTTTTTT
clone size: .
V gene: TRBV11-2
J gene: TRBJ1-4
D gene: .

CDR3 protein: CASTSLGFVYEQYF
CDR3 DNA: TGTGCCAGTACTTCCTTAGGTTTTGTCTACGAGCAGTACTTC
clone size: .
V gene: TRBV6-1
J gene: TRBJ2-7
D gene: .

CDR3 protein: CASSLGLAGNTDTQYF
CDR3 DNA: TGTGCCAGCAGCTTAGGACTAGCGGGAAACACAGATACGCAGTATTTT
clone size: .
V gene: TRBV7-9
J gene: TRBJ2-3
D gene: TRBD2

CDR3 protein: CSVVPTRGDTDTQYF
CDR3 DNA: TGCAGCGTTGTACCCACAAGGGGCGACACAGATACGCAGTATTTT
clone size: .
V gene: TRBV29-1
J gene: TRBJ2-3
D gene: .

CDR3 protein: CASSPVRDTQYF
CDR3 DNA: TGTGCCAGCAGCCCGGTGAGGGATACGCAGTATTTT
clone size: once
V gene: TRBV6-1
J gene: TRBJ2-3
D gene: .

CDR3 protein: CASSFTGVRAYEQYF
CDR3 DNA: TGTGCCAGCAGCTTTACAGGGGTGCGGGCCTACGAGCAGTACTTC
clone size: .
V gene: TRBV5-6
J gene: TRBJ2-7
D gene: TRBD1

CDR3 protein: CASWRAGVRTGELFF
CDR3 DNA: TGTGCCAGCTGGAGGGCGGGAGTACGGACCGGGGAGCTGTTTTTT
clone size: .
V gene: TRBV28
J gene: TRBJ2-2
D gene: TRBD2

CDR3 protein: CASRQGLETDTQYF
CDR3 DNA: TGTGCCAGCAGGCAGGGGCTAGAGACAGATACGCAGTATTTT
clone size: .
V gene: TRBV6-1
J gene: TRBJ2-3
D gene: .

CDR3 protein: CASSVLLDSNQPQHF
CDR3 DNA: TGTGCCAGCAGCGTACTTCTTGATAGCAATCAGCCCCAGCATTTT
clone size: .
V gene: TRBV9
J gene: TRBJ1-5
D gene: .

CDR3 protein: CASSLGGVGTDTQYF
CDR3 DNA: TGCGCCAGCAGCTTGGGGGGAGTCGGGACAGATACGCAGTATTTT
clone size: .
V gene: TRBV5-1
J gene: TRBJ2-3
D gene: .

CDR3 protein: CASGLPGQHTDTQYF
CDR3 DNA: TGTGCCAGCGGACTCCCGGGACAGCACACAGATACGCAGTATTTT
clone size: .
V gene: TRBV28
J gene: TRBJ2-3
D gene: TRBD1

CDR3 protein: CASSLIQPTNTGELFF
CDR3 DNA: TGTGCCAGCAGCCTGATCCAACCCACGAACACCGGGGAGCTGTTTTTT
clone size: once
V gene: TRBV14
J gene: TRBJ2-2
D gene: .

CDR3 protein: CASSRTVGVETQYF
CDR3 DNA: TGTGCCAGCAGCCGCACTGTGGGGGTGGAGACCCAGTACTTC
clone size: .
V gene: TRBV28
J gene: TRBJ2-5
D gene: .

CDR3 protein: CASSPPGLAGVEQYF
CDR3 DNA: TGTGCCAGCAGCCCCCCGGGACTAGCGGGAGTCGAGCAGTACTTC
clone size: .
V gene: TRBV11-2
J gene: TRBJ2-7
D gene: TRBD2

CDR3 protein: CASSPRGGTEAFF
CDR3 DNA: TGTGCCAGCTCACCACGGGGCGGCACTGAAGCTTTCTTT
clone size: .
V gene: TRBV18
J gene: TRBJ1-1
D gene: .

CDR3 protein: CASSPGTGVSSNQPQHF
CDR3 DNA: TGTGCCAGCAGCCCCGGGACAGGGGTGTCTAGCAATCAGCCCCAGCATTTT
clone size: .
V gene: TRBV7-8
J gene: TRBJ1-5
D gene: TRBD1

CDR3 protein: CASSVAGNTEAFF
CDR3 DNA: TGTGCCAGCAGCGTAGCGGGGAACACTGAAGCTTTCTTT
clone size: .
V gene: TRBV9
J gene: TRBJ1-1
D gene: .